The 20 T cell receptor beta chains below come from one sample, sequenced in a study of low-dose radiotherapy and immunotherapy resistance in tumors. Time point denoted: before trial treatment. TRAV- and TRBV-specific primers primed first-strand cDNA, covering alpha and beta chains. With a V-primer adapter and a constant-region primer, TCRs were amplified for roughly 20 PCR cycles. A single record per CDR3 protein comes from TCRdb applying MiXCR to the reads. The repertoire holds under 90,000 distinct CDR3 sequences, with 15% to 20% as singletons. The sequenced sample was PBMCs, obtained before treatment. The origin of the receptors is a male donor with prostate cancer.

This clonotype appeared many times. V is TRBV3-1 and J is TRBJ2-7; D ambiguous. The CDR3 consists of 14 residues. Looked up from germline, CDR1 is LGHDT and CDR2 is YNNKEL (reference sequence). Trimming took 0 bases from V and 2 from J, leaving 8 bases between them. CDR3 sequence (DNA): TGTGCCAGCAGCCAAGACAGTAACACCTACGAGCAGTACTTC. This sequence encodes CASSQDSNTYEQYF.

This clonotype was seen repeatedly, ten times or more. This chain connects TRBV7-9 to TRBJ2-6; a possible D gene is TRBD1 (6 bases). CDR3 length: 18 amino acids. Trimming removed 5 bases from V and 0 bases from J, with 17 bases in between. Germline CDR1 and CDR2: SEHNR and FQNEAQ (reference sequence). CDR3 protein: CASSPRDTTPSGANVLTF. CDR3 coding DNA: TGTGCCAGCAGCCCCCGGGACACGACCCCCTCTGGGGCCAACGTCCTGACTTTC.

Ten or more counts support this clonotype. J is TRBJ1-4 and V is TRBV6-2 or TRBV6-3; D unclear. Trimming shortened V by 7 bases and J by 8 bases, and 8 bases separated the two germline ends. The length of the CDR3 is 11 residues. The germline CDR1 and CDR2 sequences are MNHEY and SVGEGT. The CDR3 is CASTAGEKLFF. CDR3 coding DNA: TGTGCCAGCACCGCGGGAGAAAAACTGTTTTTT.

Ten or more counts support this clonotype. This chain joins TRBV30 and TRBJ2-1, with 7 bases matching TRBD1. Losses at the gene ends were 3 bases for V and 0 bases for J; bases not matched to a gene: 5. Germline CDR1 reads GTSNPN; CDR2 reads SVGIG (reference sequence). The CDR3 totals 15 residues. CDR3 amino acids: CAWRRGQSSYNEQFF. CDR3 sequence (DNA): TGTGCCTGGAGAAGGGGACAGAGCTCCTACAATGAGCAGTTCTTC.

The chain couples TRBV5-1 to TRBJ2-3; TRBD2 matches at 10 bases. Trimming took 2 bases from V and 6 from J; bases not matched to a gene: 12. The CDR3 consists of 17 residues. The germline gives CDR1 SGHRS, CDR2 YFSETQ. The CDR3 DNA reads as TGCGCCAGCAGCTTAGAGGGGGAGCGGGGGGGCCTGGATACGCAGTATTTT. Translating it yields CASSLEGERGGLDTQYF. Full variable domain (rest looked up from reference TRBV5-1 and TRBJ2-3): KAGVTQTPRYLIKTRGQQVTLSCSPISGHRSVSWYQQTPGQGLQFLFEYFSETQRNKGNFPGRFSGRQFSNSRSEMNVSTLELGDSALYLCASSLEGERGGLDTQYFGPGTRLTVL.

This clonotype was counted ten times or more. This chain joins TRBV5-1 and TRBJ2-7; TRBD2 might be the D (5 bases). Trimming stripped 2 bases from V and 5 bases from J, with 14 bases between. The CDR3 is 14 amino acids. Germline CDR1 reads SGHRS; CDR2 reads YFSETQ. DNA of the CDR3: TGCGCCAGCAGCTTCATCGGGGTTCGGGACGAGCAGTACTTC. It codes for CASSFIGVRDEQYF.

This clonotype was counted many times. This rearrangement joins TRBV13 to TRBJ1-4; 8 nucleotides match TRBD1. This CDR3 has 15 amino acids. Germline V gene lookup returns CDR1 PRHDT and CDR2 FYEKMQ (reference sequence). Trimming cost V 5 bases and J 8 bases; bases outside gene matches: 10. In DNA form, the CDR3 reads TGTGCCAGCAGCCTAAGACAGGGGCTAGGCGAAAAACTGTTTTTT. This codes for CASSLRQGLGEKLFF.

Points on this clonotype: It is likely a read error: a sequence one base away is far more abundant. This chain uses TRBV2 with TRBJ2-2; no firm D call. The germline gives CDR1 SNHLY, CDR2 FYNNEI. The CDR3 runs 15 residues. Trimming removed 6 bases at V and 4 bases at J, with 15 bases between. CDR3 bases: TGTGCCAGCAGCTACCGATCGAACGGCACCGGGGAGCTGTTTTTT. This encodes CASSYRSNGTGELFF.

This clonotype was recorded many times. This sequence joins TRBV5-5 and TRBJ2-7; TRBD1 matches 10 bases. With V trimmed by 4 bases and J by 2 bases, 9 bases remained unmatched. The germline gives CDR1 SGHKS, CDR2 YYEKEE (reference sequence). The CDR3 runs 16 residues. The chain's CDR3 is CASSSPDRGPPYEQYF. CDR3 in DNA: TGTGCCAGCAGCAGTCCCGACAGGGGGCCTCCCTACGAGCAGTACTTC. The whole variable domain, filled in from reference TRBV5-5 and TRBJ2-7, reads DAGVTQSPTHLIKTRGQQVTLRCSPISGHKSVSWYQQVLGQGPQFIFQYYEKEERGRGNFPDRFSARQFPNYSSELNVNALLLGDSALYLCASSSPDRGPPYEQYFGPGTRLTVT.

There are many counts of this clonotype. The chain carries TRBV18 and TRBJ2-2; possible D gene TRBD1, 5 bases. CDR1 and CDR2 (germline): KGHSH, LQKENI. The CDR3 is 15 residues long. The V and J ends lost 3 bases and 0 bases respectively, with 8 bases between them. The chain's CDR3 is CASSPTGTNTGELFF. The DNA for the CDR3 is TGTGCCAGCTCACCTACAGGAACGAACACCGGGGAGCTGTTTTTT.

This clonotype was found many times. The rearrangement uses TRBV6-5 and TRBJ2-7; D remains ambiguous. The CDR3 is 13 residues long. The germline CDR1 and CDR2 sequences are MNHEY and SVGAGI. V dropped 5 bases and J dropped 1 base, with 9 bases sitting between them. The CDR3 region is CASSPRPSYEQYF. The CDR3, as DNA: TGTGCCAGCAGTCCCCGGCCTTCCTACGAGCAGTACTTC.

CDR3 in amino acids: CASSQEGLDTQYF. In nucleotides, the CDR3 is TGCGCCAGCAGCCAAGAGGGCCTAGATACGCAGTATTTT. The chain couples TRBV4-3 to TRBJ2-3; D is undetermined. CDR1 is LGHNA, CDR2 YSLEER, per germline. Trimming removed 0 bases from V and 5 bases from J, with 6 bases in between. The CDR3 has 13 amino acids.

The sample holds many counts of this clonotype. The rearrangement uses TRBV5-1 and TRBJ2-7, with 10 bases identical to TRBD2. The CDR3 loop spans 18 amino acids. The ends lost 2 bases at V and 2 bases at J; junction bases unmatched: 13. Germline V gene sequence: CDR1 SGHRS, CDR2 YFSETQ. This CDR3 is CASSFDLAGDQRPYEQYF. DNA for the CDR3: TGCGCCAGCAGCTTCGACCTAGCGGGGGACCAAAGACCCTACGAGCAGTACTTC.

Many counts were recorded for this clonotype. CDR3 DNA sequence: TGTGCCAGCAGCCCTCAGTGGGTGAACACTGAAGCTTTCTTT. Encoded protein: CASSPQWVNTEAFF. The gene calls are TRBV7-6 and TRBJ1-1; D remains unclear. The V end was cut by 5 bases, the J end by 0 bases, with 10 bases between. Germline CDR1 reads SGHVS; CDR2 reads FNYEAQ. This CDR3 region has 14 residues.

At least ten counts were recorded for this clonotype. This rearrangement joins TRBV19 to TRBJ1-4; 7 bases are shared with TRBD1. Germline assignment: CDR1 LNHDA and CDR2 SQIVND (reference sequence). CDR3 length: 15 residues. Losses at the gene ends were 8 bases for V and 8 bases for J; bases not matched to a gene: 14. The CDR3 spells CASGNDRENDEKLFF. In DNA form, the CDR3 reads TGTGCCAGTGGGAACGACAGGGAGAATGACGAAAAACTGTTTTTT.

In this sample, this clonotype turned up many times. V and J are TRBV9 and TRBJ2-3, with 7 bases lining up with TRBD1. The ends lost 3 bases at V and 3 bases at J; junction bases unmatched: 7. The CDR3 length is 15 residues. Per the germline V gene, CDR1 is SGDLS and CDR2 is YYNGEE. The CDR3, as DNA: TGTGCCAGCAGCGCCCGACAGGGATCAACAGATACGCAGTATTTT. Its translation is CASSARQGSTDTQYF.

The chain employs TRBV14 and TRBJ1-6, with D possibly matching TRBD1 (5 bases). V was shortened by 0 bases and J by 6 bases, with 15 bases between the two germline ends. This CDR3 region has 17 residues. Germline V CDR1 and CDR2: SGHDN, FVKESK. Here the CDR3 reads CASSQDFGGIGNSPLHF. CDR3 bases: TGTGCCAGCAGCCAAGATTTCGGGGGAATCGGTAATTCACCCCTCCACTTT.

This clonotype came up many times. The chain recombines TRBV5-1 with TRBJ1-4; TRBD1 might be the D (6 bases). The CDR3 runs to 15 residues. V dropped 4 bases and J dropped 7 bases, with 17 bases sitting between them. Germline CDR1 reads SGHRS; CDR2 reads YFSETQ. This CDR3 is CASSREGGFGEKLFF. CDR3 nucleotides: TGCGCCAGCAGCCGGGAAGGGGGGTTCGGTGAAAAACTGTTTTTT.

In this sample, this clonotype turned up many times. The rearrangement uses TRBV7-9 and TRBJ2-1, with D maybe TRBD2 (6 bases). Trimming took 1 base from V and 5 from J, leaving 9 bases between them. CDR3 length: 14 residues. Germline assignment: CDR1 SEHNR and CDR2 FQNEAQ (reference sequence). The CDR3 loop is CASSLGDWNNEQFF. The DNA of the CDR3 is TGTGCCAGCAGCTTAGGGGACTGGAACAATGAGCAGTTCTTC.

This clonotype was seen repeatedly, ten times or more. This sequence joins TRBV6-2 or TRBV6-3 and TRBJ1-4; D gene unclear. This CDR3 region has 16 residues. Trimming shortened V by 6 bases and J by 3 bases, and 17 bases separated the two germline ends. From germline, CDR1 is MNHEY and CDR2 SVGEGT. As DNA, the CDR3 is TGTGCCAGCAGGGACCCTGGAGGCCGGGCTAATGAAAAACTGTTTTTT. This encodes CASRDPGGRANEKLFF.